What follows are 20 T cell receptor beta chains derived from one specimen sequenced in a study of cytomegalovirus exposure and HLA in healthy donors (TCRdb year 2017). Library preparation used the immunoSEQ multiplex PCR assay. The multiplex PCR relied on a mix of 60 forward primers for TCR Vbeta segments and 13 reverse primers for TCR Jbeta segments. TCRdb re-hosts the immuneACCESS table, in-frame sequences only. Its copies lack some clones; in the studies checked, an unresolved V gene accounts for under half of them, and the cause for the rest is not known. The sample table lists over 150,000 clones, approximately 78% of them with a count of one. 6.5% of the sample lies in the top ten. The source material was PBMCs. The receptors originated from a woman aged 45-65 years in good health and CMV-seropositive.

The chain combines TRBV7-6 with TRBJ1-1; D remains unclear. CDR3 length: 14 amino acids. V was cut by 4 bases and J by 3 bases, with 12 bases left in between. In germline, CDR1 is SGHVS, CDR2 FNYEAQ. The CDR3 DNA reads TGTGCCAGCAGCTCCAGGTTGCGGGACACTGAAGCTTTCTTT. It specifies CASSSRLRDTEAFF. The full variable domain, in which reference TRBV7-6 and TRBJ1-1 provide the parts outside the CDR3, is GAGVSQSPRYKVTKRGQDVALRCDPISGHVSLYWYRQALGQGPEFLTYFNYEAQQDKSGLPNDRFSAERPEGSISTLTIQRTEQRDSAMYRCASSSRLRDTEAFFGQGTRLTVV.

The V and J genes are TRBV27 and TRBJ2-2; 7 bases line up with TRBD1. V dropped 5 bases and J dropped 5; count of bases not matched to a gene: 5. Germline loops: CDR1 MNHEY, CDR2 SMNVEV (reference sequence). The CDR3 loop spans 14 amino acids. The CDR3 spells CASSTTRGTGELFF. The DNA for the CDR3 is TGTGCCAGCAGTACGACCAGGGGGACCGGGGAGCTGTTTTTT.

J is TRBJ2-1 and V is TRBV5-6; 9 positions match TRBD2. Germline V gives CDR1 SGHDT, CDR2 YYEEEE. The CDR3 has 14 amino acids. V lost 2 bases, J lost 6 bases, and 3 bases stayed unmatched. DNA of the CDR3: TGTGCCAGCAGCTTTGGGACTAGCTCCAATGAGCAGTTCTTC. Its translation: CASSFGTSSNEQFF.

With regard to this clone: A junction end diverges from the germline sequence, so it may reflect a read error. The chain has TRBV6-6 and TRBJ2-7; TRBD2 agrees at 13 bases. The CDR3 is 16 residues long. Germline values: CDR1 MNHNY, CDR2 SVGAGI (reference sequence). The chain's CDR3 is CASSPPGLAGYYGQYF. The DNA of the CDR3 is TGTGCCAGCTCCCCTCCGGGACTAGCGGGGTACTACGGGCAGTACTTC.

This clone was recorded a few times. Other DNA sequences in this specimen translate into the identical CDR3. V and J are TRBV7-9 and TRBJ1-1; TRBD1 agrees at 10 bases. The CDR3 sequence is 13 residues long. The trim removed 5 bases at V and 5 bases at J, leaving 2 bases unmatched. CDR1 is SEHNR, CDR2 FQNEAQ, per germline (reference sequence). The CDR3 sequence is CASSRTGGTEAFF. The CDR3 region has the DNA TGTGCCAGCAGCCGGACAGGGGGTACTGAAGCTTTCTTT.

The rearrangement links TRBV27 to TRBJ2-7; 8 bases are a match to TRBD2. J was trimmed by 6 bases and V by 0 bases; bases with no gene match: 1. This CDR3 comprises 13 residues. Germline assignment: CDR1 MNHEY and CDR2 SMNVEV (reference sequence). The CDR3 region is CASSLSLAGEQYF. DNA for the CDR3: TGTGCCAGCAGTTTATCTCTAGCGGGCGAGCAGTACTTC.

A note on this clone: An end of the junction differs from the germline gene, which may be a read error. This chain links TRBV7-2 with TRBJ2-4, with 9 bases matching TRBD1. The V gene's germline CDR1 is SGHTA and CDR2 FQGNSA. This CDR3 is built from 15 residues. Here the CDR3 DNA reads TGTGCCAGCAGGCCACAGGGGGCGACCAAAAACAGTCAGTACTTC. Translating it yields CASRPQGATKNSQYF.

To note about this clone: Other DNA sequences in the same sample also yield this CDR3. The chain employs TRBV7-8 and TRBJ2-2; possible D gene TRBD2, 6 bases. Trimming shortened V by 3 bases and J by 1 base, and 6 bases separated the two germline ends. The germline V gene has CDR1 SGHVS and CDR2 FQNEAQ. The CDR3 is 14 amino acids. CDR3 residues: CASSFSGNTGELFF. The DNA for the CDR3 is TGTGCCAGCAGCTTTAGCGGGAACACCGGGGAGCTGTTTTTT.

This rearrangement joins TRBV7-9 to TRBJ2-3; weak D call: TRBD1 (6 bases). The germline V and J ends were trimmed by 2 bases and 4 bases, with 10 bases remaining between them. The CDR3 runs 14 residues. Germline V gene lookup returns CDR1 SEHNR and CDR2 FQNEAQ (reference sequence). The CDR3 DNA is TGTGCCAGCAGCTTACAGGGGTCAGCAGATACGCAGTATTTT. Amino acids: CASSLQGSADTQYF.

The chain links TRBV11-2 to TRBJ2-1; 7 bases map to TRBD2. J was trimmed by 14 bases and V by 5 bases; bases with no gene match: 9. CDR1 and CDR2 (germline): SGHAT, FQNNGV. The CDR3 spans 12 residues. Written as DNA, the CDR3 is TGTGCCAGCAGCACGGGACTACCCGCAAAGTTCTTC. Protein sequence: CASSTGLPAKFF.

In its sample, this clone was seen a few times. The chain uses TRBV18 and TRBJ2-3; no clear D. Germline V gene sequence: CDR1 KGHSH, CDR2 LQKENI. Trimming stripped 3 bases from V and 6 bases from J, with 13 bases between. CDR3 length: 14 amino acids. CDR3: CASSPSDSRDTQYF. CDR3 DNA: TGTGCCAGCTCACCGTCTGACTCAAGGGATACGCAGTATTTT.

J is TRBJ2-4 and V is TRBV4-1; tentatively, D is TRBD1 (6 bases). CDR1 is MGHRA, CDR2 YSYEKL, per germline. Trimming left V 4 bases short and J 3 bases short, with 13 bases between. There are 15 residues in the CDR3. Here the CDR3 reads CASSLLGAGKNIQYF. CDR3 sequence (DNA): TGCGCCAGCAGCCTGCTGGGGGCGGGCAAAAACATTCAGTACTTC.

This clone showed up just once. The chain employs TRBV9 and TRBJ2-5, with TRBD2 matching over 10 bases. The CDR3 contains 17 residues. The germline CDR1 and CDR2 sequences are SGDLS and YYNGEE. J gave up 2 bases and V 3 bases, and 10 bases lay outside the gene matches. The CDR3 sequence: CASSAPESGGEQETQYF. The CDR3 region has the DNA TGTGCCAGCAGCGCCCCGGAGAGCGGGGGGGAACAAGAGACCCAGTACTTC.

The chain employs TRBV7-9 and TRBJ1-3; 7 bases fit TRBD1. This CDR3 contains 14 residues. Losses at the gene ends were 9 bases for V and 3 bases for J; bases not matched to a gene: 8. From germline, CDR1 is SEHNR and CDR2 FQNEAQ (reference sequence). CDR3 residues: CASRPQGSGNTIYF. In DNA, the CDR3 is TGTGCCAGTAGGCCACAGGGGAGTGGAAACACCATATATTTT.

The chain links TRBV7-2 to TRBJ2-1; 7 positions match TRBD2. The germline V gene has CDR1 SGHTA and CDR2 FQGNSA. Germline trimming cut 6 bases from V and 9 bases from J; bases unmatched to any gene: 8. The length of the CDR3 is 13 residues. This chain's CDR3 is CASRPGRLGEQFF. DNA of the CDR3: TGTGCCAGCAGGCCCGGGAGGTTGGGTGAGCAGTTCTTC.

CDR3 in amino acids: CASTPGGVRGTGELFF. CDR3 DNA: TGTGCCAGCACCCCAGGTGGGGTCAGGGGGACCGGGGAGCTGTTTTTT. The rearrangement links TRBV28 to TRBJ2-2; TRBD1 aligns across 7 bases. The V gene end was trimmed by 7 bases and the J gene end by 5 bases; junction bases not matched to a gene: 13. This CDR3 has 16 amino acids. The germline V gene encodes CDR1 MDHEN and CDR2 SYDVKM.

In nucleotides, the CDR3 is TGTGCCAGCAGCGTAGGCGGAGTTGGACAGAAGGCAACTAATGAAAAACTGTTTTTT. Translation: CASSVGGVGQKATNEKLFF. The genes are TRBV9 and TRBJ1-4; D is possibly TRBD1 (6 bases). The ends were cut back, 0 bases at V and 0 bases at J, with 18 bases in the middle. From germline, CDR1 is SGDLS and CDR2 YYNGEE. The CDR3 consists of 19 residues.

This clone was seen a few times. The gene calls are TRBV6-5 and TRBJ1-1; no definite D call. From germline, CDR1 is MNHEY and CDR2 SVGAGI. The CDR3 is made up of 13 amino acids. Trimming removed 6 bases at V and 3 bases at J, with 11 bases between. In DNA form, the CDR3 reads TGTGCCAGCAGGATACAGAGGGACACTGAAGCTTTCTTT. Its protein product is CASRIQRDTEAFF.

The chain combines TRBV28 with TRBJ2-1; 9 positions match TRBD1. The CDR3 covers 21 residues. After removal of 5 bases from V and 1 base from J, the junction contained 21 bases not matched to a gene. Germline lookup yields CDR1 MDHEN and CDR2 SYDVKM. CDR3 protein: CASSPWTGDIETFHSYNEQFF. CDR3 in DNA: TGTGCCAGCAGTCCCTGGACAGGGGATATCGAGACTTTCCATTCCTACAATGAGCAGTTCTTC.

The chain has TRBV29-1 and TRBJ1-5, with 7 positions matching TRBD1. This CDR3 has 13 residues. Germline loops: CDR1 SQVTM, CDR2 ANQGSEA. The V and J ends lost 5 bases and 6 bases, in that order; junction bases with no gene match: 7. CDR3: CSVWTGGSQPQHF. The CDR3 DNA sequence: TGCAGCGTTTGGACAGGTGGAAGTCAGCCCCAGCATTTT.